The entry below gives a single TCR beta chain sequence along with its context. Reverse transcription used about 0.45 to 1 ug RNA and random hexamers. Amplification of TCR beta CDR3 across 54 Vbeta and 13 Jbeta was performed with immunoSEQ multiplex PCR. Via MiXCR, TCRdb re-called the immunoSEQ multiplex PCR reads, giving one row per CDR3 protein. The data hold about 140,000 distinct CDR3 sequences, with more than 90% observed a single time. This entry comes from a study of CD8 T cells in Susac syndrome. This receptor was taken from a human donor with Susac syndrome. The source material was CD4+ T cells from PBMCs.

The CDR3 reads CASSWENSPLHF. CDR3 in DNA: TGTGCCAGCAGCTGGGAGAATTCACCCCTCCACTTT. The V call is TRBV11-1, the J call TRBJ1-6; no reliable D call. Trimming removed 4 bases from V and 7 bases from J, with 5 bases in between. This CDR3 comprises 12 residues. CDR1 is SGHAT, CDR2 FQDESV, per germline (reference sequence). The full variable domain, its missing parts supplied by reference TRBV11-1 and TRBJ1-6, is EAEVAQSPRYKITEKSQAVAFWCDPISGHATLYWYRQILGQGPELLVQFQDESVVDDSQLPKDRFSAERLKGVDSTLKIQPAELGDSAMYLCASSWENSPLHFGNGTRLTVT.